The rows below give T cell receptor beta chains drawn from one sample of a study of PD-L1 blockade in urothelial cancer. Clones were read by immunoSEQ multiplex PCR, and TCRdb kept only the in-frame ones, dropping some. Of 60,000 to 75,000 clones listed, around 88% are singletons. The specimen was PBMCs, collected around atezolizumab (anti-PD-L1) treatment. These receptors were taken from a man in his fifties or sixties with urothelial cancer. The CDR3 runs from the conserved cysteine through the conserved F or W.

TRBJ2-1 TRBV6-1 CASRLPQAGNEQFF
TRBJ2-7 TRBV9 CASSGGGGSSYEQYF
TRBJ1-2 TRBV27 CASRGQGNYGYTF
TRBJ1-5 TRBV19 CASRVTGGLQPQHF
TRBJ1-2 TRBV9 CASSVESDFYGYTF
TRBJ2-6 TRBV18 CASSLSKGAGANVLTF
TRBJ2-1 TRBV5-1 CASSSLLRGNEQFF
TRBJ2-1 TRBV2 CASSSRLAGYNEQFF
TRBJ1-5 TRBV6-1 CASSGQLRDRGYNQPQHF
TRBJ1-5 TRBV5-1 CASSLAGGQPQHF
TRBJ1-4 TRBV19 CASSPTTGVNEKLFF
TRBJ2-3 TRBV9 CASSPRASVRVTDTQYF
TRBJ2-7 TRBV30 CAWSVLHEQYF
TRBJ1-2 TRBV7-2 CASSFYGNVYGYTF
TRBJ1-2 TRBV9 CASSGRGGDYGYTF
TRBJ2-5 TRBV4-1 CASSQTTEVWETQYF
TRBJ1-1 TRBV27 CASSLRYRPNTEAFF